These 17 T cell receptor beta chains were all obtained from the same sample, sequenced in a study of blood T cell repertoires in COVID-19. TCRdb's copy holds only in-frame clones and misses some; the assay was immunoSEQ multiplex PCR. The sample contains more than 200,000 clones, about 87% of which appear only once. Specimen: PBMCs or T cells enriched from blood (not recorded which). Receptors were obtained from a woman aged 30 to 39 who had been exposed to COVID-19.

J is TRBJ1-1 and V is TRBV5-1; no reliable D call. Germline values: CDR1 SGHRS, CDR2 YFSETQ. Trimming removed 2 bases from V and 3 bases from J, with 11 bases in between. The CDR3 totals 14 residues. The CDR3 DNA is TGCGCCAGCAGCTTTTGGGAGGTAGACACTGAAGCTTTCTTT. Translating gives CASSFWEVDTEAFF.

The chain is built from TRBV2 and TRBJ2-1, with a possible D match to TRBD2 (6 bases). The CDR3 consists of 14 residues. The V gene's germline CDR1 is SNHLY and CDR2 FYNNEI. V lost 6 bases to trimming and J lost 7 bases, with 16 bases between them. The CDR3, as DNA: TGTGCCAGCAGCGCCCGGGACTTCTCTAATGAGCAGTTCTTC. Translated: CASSARDFSNEQFF.

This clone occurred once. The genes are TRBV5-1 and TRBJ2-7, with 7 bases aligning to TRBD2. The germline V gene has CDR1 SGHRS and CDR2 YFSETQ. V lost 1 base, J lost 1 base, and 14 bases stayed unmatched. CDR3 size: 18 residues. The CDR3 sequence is CASSLLPVERGGSYEQYF. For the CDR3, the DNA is TGCGCCAGCAGCTTGTTACCCGTCGAGCGGGGTGGGTCCTACGAGCAGTACTTC.

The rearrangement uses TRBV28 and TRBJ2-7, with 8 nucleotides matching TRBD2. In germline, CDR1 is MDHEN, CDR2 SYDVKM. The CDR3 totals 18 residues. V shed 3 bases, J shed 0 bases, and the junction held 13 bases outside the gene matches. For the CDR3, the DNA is TGTGCCAGCAGTTTTGGGGTCCCGGCGGGAGGCAACTCCTACGAGCAGTACTTC. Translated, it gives CASSFGVPAGGNSYEQYF. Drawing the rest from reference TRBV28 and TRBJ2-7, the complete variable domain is DVKVTQSSRYLVKRTGEKVFLECVQDMDHENMFWYRQDPGLGLRLIYFSYDVKMKEKGDIPEGYSVSREKKERFSLILESASTNQTSMYLCASSFGVPAGGNSYEQYFGPGTRLTVT.

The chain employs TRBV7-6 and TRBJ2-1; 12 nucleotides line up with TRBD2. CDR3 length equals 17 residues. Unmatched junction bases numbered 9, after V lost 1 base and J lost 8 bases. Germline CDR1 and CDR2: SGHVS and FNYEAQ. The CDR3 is CASSLVASGRGKDEQFF. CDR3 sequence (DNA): TGTGCCAGCAGCTTAGTAGCTAGCGGGAGGGGCAAGGATGAGCAGTTCTTC.

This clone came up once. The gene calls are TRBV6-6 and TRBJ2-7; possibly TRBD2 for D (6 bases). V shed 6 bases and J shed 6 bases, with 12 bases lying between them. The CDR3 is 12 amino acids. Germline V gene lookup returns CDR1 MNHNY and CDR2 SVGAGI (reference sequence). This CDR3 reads CASSQTRGEQYF. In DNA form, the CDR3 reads TGTGCCAGCAGCCAGACTAGGGGCGAGCAGTACTTC.

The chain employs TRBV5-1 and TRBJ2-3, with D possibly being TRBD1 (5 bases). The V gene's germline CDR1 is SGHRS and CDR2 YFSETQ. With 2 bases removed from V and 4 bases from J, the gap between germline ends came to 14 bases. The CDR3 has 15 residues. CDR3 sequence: CASSFQGIPPDTQYF. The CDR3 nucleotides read TGCGCCAGCAGCTTTCAGGGAATCCCACCAGATACGCAGTATTTT. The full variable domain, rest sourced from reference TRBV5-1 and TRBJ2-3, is KAGVTQTPRYLIKTRGQQVTLSCSPISGHRSVSWYQQTPGQGLQFLFEYFSETQRNKGNFPGRFSGRQFSNSRSEMNVSTLELGDSALYLCASSFQGIPPDTQYFGPGTRLTVL.

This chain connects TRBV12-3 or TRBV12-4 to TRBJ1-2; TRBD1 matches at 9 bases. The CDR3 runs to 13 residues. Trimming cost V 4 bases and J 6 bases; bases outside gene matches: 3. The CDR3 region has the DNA TGTGCCAGCAGTTGGACAGGGGACCATGGCTACACCTTC. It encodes CASSWTGDHGYTF.

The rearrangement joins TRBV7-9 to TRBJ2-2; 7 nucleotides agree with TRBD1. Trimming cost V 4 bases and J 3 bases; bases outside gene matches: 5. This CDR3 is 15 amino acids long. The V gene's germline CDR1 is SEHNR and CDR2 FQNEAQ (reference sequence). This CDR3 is CASSSRDSYTGELFF. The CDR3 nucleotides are TGTGCCAGCAGCTCCCGGGACAGCTACACCGGGGAGCTGTTTTTT.

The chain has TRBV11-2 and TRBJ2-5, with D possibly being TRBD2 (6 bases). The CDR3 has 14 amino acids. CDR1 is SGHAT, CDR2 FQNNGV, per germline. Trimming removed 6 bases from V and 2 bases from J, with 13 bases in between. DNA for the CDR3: TGTGCCAGCAGTAAGGGACTGCGTCAAGAGACCCAGTACTTC. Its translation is CASSKGLRQETQYF.

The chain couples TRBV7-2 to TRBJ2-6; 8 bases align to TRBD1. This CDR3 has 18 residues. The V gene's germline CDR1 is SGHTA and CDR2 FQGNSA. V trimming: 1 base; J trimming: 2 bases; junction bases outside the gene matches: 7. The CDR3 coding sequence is TGTGCCAGCAGCTTAGAAGACAGGGGTTGGACTGGGGCCAACGTCCTGACTTTC. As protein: CASSLEDRGWTGANVLTF.

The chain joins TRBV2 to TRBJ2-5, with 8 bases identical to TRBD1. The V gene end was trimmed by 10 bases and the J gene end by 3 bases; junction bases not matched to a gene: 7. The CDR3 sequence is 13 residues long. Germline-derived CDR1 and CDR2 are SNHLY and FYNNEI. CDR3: CAISDRGKETQYF. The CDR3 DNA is TGTGCCATCTCCGACAGGGGAAAAGAGACCCAGTACTTC.

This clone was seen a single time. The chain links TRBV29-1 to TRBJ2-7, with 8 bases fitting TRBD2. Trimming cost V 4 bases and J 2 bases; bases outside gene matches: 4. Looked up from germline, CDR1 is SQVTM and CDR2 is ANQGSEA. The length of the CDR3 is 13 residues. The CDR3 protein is CSVVTSATYEQYF. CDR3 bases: TGCAGCGTTGTGACTAGCGCGACCTACGAGCAGTACTTC.

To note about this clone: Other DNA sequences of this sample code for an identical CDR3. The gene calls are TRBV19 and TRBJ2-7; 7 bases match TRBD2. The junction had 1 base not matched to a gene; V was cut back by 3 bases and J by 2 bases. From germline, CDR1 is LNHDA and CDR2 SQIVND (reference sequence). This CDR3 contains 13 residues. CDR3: CASSIGLAYEQYF. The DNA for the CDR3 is TGTGCCAGTAGTATTGGACTAGCCTACGAGCAGTACTTC.

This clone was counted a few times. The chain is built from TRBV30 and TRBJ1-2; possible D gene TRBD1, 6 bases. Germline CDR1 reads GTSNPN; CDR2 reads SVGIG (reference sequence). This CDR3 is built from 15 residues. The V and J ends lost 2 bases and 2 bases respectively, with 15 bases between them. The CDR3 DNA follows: TGTGCCTGGAGTAAGTCTAGGGGGACAAACTATGGCTACACCTTC. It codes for CAWSKSRGTNYGYTF.

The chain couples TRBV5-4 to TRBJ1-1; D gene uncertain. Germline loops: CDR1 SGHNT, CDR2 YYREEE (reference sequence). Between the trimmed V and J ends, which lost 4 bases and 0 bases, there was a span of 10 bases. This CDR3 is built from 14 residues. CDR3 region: CASSAINMNTEAFF. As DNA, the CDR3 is TGTGCCAGCAGCGCAATAAACATGAACACTGAAGCTTTCTTT.

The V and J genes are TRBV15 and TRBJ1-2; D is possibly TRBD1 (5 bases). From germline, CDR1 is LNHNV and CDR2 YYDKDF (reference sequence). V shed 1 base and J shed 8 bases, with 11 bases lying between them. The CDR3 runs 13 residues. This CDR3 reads CATSRGRVYGYTF. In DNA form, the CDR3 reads TGTGCCACCAGCAGAGGCAGGGTGTACGGCTACACCTTC.